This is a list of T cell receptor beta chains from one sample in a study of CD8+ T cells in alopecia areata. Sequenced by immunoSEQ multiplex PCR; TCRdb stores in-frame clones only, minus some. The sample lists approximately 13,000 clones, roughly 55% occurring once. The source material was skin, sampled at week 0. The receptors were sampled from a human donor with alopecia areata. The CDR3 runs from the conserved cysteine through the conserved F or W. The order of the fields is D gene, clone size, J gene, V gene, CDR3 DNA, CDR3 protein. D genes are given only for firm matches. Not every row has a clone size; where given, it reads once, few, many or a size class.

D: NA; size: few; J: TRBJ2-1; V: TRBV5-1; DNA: TGCGCCAGCAGCTTGATGGCGGGGCGCTACAATGAGCAGTTCTTC; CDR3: CASSLMAGRYNEQFF
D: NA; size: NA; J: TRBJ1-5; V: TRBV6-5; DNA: TGTGCCAGCAGCCCCACAGGGATTCATCAGCCCCAGCATTTT; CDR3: CASSPTGIHQPQHF
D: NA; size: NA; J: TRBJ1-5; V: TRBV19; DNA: TGTGCCAGTAGTATTTGCGACATTTGCTATAGCAATCAGCCCCAGCATTTT; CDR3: CASSICDICYSNQPQHF
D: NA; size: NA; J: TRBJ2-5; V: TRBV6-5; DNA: TGTGCCAGCAGTTACTCAGGGAGCCAAGAGACCCAGTACTTC; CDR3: CASSYSGSQETQYF
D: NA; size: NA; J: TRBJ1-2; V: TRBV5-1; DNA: TGCGCCAGCAGCTTGGTTCGGGGACGGGCAACTTATGGCTACACCTTC; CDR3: CASSLVRGRATYGYTF
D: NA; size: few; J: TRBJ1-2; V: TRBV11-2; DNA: TGTGCCAGCAGCCTTTCCCGGGGGACTAACTATGGCTACACCTTC; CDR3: CASSLSRGTNYGYTF
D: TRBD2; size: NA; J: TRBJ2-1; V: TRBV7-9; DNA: TGTGCCAGCAGCTTACCTCCGGGACTAGCGGGGAGATACAATGAGCAGTTCTTC; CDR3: CASSLPPGLAGRYNEQFF
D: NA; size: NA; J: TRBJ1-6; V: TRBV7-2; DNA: TGTGCCAGCAGCTTACACCCCTCCTATAATTCACCCCTCCACTTT; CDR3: CASSLHPSYNSPLHF
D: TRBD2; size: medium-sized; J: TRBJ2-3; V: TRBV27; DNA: TGTGCCAGCAGTTTATTCGCGGGGGTCACAGATACGCAGTATTTT; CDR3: CASSLFAGVTDTQYF
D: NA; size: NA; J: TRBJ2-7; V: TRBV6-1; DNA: TGTGCCAGCAAGGCAGGGTCCCTTTACGAGCAGTACTTC; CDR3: CASKAGSLYEQYF
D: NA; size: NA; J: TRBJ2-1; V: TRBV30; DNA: TGTGCCTGGAGTGTTTCCAGCAATGAGCAGTTCTTC; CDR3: CAWSVSSNEQFF
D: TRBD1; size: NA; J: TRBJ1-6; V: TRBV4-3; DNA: TGCGCCAGCAGCCAAGATTGGGCAGGGGGCGATTCACCCCTCCACTTT; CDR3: CASSQDWAGGDSPLHF
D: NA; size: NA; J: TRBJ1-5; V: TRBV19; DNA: TGTGCCAGTAGTATCCAGGGGAGCAATCAGCCCCAGCATTTT; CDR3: CASSIQGSNQPQHF
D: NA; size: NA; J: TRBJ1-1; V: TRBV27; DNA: TGTGCCAGCAGTTTTGTTTCAGAAAGCACTGAAGCTTTCTTT; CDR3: CASSFVSESTEAFF
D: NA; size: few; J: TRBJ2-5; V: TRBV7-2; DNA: TGTGCCAGCAGCTTAGGGTCCAGGGAGACCCAGTACTTC; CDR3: CASSLGSRETQYF
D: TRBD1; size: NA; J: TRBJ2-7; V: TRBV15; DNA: TGTGCCACCAGCAGCCGACAGGGGGGCGAGCAGTACTTC; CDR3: CATSSRQGGEQYF
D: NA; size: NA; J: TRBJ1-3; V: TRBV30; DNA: TGTGCCTGGTCTGGCGTATGGGGAAACACCATATATTTT; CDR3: CAWSGVWGNTIYF
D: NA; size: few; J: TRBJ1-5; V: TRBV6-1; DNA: TGTGCCAGCAGTGATGCGAGAGATCAGCCCCAGCATTTT; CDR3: CASSDARDQPQHF
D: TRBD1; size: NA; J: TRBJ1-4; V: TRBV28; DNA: TGTGCCAGCACCCTGGACAGGAAAAATGAAAAACTGTTTTTT; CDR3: CASTLDRKNEKLFF
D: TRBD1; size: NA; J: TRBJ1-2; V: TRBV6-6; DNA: TGTGCCAGCAGTGGAGGACAGGGCTATAACTATGGCTACACCTTC; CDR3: CASSGGQGYNYGYTF
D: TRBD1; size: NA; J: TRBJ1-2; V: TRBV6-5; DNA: TGTGCCAGCAGTTTGGACAGGCCGGGGCCTATATACGGCTACACCTTC; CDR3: CASSLDRPGPIYGYTF
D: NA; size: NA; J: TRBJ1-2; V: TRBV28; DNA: TGTGCCAGCAACCAGGGTTTTAACTATGGCTACACCTTC; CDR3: CASNQGFNYGYTF
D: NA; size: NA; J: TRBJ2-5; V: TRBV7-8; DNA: TGTGCCAGCAGCCCGACGGGTGAGGCGTGGGAGACCCAGTACTTC; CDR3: CASSPTGEAWETQYF
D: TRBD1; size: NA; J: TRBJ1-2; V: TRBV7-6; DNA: TGTGCCAGCAGCTTGGAACAGGGGGCCTATGGCTACACCTTC; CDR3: CASSLEQGAYGYTF
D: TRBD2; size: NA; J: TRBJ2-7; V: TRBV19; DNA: TGTGCCAGTAGTATATTGGGTAGCGGGGGATTTTCCTACGAGCAGTACTTC; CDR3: CASSILGSGGFSYEQYF
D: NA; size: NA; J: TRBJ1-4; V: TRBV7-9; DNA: TGTGCCAGCAGGGCGGGGGGCGACGAAAAACTGTTTTTT; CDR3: CASRAGGDEKLFF
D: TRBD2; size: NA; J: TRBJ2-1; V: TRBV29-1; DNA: TGCAGCGTAACCGGGACTAGCGGGGGCCTCAATGAGCAGTTCTTC; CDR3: CSVTGTSGGLNEQFF
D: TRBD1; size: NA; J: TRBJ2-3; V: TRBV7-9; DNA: TGTGCCAGCAGCTTGGTCCGGACAGGAATAAAGGAGCAGTATTTT; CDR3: CASSLVRTGIKEQYF
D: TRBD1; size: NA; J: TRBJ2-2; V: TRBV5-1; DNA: TGCGCCAGCAGCGGACAGGGGACCGGGGAGCTGTTTTTT; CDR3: CASSGQGTGELFF
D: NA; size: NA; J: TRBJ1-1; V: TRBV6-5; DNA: TGTGCCAGCATTATCGGCGTGGGGGGGAACACTGAAGCTTTCTTT; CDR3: CASIIGVGGNTEAFF
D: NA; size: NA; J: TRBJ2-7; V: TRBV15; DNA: TGTGCCACCAGCAGTGGAATGTTGGAGGTGCAGTACTTC; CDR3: CATSSGMLEVQYF
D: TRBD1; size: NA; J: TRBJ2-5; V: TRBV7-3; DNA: TGTGCCAGCAGCTTAGGGACAGTACAAGAGACCCAGTACTTC; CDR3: CASSLGTVQETQYF
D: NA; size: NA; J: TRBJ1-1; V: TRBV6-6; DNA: TGTGCCAGCAGTTACTCGGGGACGGAGGGAACTGAAGCTTTCTTT; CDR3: CASSYSGTEGTEAFF
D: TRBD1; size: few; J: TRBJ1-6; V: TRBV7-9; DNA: TGTGCCAGCAGCACCGACAGGGGGCTTAAAAATTCACCCCTCCACTTT; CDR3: CASSTDRGLKNSPLHF
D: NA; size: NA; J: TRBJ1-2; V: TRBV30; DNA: TGTGCCTCGGGGGTGAACTATGGCTACACCTTC; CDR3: CASGVNYGYTF
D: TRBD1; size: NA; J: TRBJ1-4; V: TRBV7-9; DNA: TGTGCCAGCAGCTATCATGGGGACAGGAGTAATGAAAAACTGTTTTTT; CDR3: CASSYHGDRSNEKLFF
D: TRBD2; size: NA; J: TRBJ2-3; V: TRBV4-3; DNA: TGCGCCAGCAGCCAAGACGGCCGCCGGACTAGCGGGGGCGCTACGCAGTATTTT; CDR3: CASSQDGRRTSGGATQYF
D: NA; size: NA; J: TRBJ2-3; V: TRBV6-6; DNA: TGTGCCAGCAGTTACACTGACAGCACAGATACGCAGTATTTT; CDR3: CASSYTDSTDTQYF
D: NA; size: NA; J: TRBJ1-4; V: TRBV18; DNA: TGTGCCAGCTCACTCCGGGATCAAGGGGAAAAACTGTTTTTT; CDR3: CASSLRDQGEKLFF
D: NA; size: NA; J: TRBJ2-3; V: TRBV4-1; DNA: TGCGCCAGCAGCCAACCCCGAGGAGGTTCGATCACAGATACGCAGTATTTT; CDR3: CASSQPRGGSITDTQYF
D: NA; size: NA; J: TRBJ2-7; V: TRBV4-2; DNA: TGTGCCAGCAGCCACTTTCCTAGCGCAGATTACGAGCAGTACTTC; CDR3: CASSHFPSADYEQYF
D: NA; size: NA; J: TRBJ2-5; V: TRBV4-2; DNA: TGTGCCAGCAGCCATCCGGGAGTCCAAGAGACCCAGTACTTC; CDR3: CASSHPGVQETQYF
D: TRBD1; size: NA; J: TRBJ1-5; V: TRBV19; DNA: TGTGCCAGTAGCTCCGGGACAGGGGGAAATCAGCCCCAGCATTTT; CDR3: CASSSGTGGNQPQHF